The subject of this entry is one T cell receptor (beta chain). The CDR3 has 15 residues. The V end lost 3 bases, the J end lost 6 bases, and 20 bases lay between the germline ends. Germline CDR1 reads GTSNPN; CDR2 reads SVGIG (reference sequence). This sample is part of a study of tumor-infiltrating lymphocytes in oesophageal squamous cell carcinoma. TCRdb passed the PCR reads through MiXCR, listing each CDR3 protein once. Found here are some 15,000 distinct CDR3 sequences, about 40% of them singletons; the top ten hold about 38%. The chain carries TRBV30 and TRBJ1-2; unclear D gene. The specimen was blood. The clonotype was recovered from a female donor with esophageal squamous cell carcinoma. Written as DNA, the CDR3 is TGTGCCTGGAGGGCCCCCTGGACTACCTGGGATGGCTACACCTTC. It translates to CAWRAPWTTWDGYTF.